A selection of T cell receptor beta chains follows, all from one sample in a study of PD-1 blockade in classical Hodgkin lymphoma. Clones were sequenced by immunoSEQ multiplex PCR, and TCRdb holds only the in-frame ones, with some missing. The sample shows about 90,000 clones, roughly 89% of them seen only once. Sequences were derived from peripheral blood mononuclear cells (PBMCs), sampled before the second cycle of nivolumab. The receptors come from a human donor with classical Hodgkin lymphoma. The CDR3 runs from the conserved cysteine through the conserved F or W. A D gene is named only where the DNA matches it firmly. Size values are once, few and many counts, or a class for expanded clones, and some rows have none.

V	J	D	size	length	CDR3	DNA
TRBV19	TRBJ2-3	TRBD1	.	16	CASSDGQGSPTDTQYF	TGTGCCAGTAGTGACGGACAGGGGTCCCCCACAGATACGCAGTATTTT
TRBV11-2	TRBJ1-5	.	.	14	CASSLGPIGQPQHF	TGTGCCAGCAGCTTAGGGCCAATAGGTCAGCCCCAGCATTTT
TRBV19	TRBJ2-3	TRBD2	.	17	CASSIDFRSGRTDTQYF	TGTGCCAGTAGTATAGATTTTCGAAGCGGGAGAACAGATACGCAGTATTTT
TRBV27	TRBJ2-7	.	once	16	CASSLTGDAGDYEQYF	TGTGCCAGCAGTTTGACCGGGGATGCGGGTGACTACGAGCAGTACTTC
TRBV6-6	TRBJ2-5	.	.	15	CASTPLMWQEETQYF	TGTGCCAGCACCCCCCTTATGTGGCAGGAAGAGACCCAGTACTTC
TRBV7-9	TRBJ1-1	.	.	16	CASRAKGGQLNTEAFF	TGTGCCAGCCGAGCGAAAGGGGGGCAGCTGAACACTGAAGCTTTCTTT
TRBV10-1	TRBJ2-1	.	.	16	CASSNDSETGGDEQFF	TGCGCCAGCAGTAACGATTCTGAGACAGGCGGCGATGAGCAGTTCTTC
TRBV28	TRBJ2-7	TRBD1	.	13	CATRTGNAYEQYF	TGTGCCACCCGGACAGGGAATGCCTACGAGCAGTACTTC
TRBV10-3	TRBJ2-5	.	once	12	CAISEWGETQYF	TGTGCCATCAGTGAGTGGGGAGAGACCCAGTACTTC
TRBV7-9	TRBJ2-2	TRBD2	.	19	CASSLETSGRAPNTGELFF	TGTGCCAGCAGCTTAGAAACTAGCGGGAGGGCCCCGAACACCGGGGAGCTGTTTTTT
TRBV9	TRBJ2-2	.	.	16	CASSVVGTLNTGELFF	TGTGCCAGCAGCGTAGTTGGGACTTTGAACACCGGGGAGCTGTTTTTT
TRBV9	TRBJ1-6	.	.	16	CASSVGAGAGGSPLHF	TGTGCCAGCAGCGTAGGGGCAGGCGCGGGAGGCTCACCCCTCCACTTT
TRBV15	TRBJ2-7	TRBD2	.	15	CATSRGSGGPWEQYF	TGTGCCACCAGCAGAGGTAGCGGGGGCCCCTGGGAGCAGTACTTC
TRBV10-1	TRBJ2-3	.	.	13	CASSDSRSDTQYF	TGCGCCAGCTCGGACAGCAGATCAGATACGCAGTATTTT
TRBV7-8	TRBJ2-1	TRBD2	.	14	CASSLRALAQKQFF	TGTGCCAGCAGCTTGAGGGCACTAGCGCAAAAGCAGTTCTTC
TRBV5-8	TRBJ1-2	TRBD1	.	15	CASSDTGVLSYGYTF	TGTGCCAGCAGCGATACAGGGGTCCTTTCGTATGGCTACACCTTC
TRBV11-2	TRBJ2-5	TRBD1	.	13	CASSSGGGETQYF	TGTGCCAGCAGCTCAGGGGGCGGGGAGACCCAGTACTTC
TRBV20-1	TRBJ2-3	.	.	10	CSARGDTQYF	TGCAGTGCCAGAGGGGATACGCAGTATTTT
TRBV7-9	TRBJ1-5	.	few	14	CASSPDAHNQPQHF	TGTGCCAGCAGCCCCGACGCACACAATCAGCCCCAGCATTTT
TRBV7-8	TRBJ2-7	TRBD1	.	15	CASSQSRTGGYEQYF	TGTGCCAGCAGCCAATCCCGGACAGGGGGCTACGAGCAGTACTTC
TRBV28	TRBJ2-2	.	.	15	CASSWDRMDTGELFF	TGTGCCAGCAGTTGGGACCGAATGGACACCGGGGAGCTGTTTTTT
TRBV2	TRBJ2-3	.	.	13	CASSEDPTDTQYF	TGTGCCAGCAGTGAAGACCCCACAGATACGCAGTATTTT
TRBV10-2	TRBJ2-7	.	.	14	CASSVGQGPYEQYF	TGCGCCAGCAGTGTAGGGCAGGGGCCTTACGAGCAGTACTTC
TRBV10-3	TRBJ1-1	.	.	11	CAIRRDQTAFF	TGTGCCATCAGGAGGGATCAGACAGCTTTCTTT
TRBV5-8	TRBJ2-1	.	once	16	CASSFGLSGPYNEQFF	TGTGCCAGCAGCTTTGGCTTGAGCGGACCCTACAATGAGCAGTTCTTC
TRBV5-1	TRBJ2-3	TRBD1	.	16	CASSLARDRFTDTQYF	TGCGCCAGCAGCTTGGCCCGGGACAGATTCACAGATACGCAGTATTTT
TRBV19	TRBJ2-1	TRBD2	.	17	CASSIAGRASPYNEQFF	TGTGCCAGTAGTATTGCGGGGAGGGCTTCTCCGTACAATGAGCAGTTCTTC
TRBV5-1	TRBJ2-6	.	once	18	CASSLTPLSNSGANVLTF	TGCGCCAGCAGCTTGACCCCCCTCTCAAACTCTGGGGCCAACGTCCTGACTTTC
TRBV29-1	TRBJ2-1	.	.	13	CSVERGWNNEQFF	TGCAGCGTTGAAAGGGGTTGGAACAATGAGCAGTTCTTC
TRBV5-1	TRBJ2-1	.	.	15	CASRPSESSYNEQFF	TGCGCCAGCCGCCCTAGCGAGAGCTCCTACAATGAGCAGTTCTTC
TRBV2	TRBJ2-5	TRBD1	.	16	CASSELPGGEVETQYF	TGTGCCAGCAGTGAGCTCCCAGGGGGTGAGGTAGAGACCCAGTACTTC
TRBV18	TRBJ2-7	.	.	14	CASSPGASDYEQYF	TGTGCCAGCTCACCAGGCGCTAGCGACTACGAGCAGTACTTC
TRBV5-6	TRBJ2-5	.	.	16	CASSLDLGPDQETQYF	TGTGCCAGCAGCTTGGACTTGGGACCGGACCAAGAGACCCAGTACTTC
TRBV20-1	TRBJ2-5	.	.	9	CSAGRAQYF	TGCAGTGCGGGCAGAGCCCAGTACTTC
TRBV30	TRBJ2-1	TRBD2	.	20	CAWSVSWQGPSGRENNEQFF	TGTGCCTGGAGTGTTTCTTGGCAGGGTCCTAGCGGGAGGGAAAACAATGAGCAGTTCTTC
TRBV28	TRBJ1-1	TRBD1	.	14	CASSPRQGDTEAFF	TGTGCCAGCAGTCCTCGACAGGGCGACACTGAAGCTTTCTTT
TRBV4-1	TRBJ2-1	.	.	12	CASSVTTNEQFF	TGCGCCAGCAGTGTGACGACCAATGAGCAGTTCTTC
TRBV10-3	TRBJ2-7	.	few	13	CAITSTEPYEQYF	TGTGCCATTACTTCGACGGAACCCTACGAGCAGTACTTC
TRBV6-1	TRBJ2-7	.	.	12	CASRMGSYEQYF	TGTGCCAGCAGGATGGGGAGTTACGAGCAGTACTTC
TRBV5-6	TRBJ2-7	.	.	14	CASSSGEASYEQYF	TGTGCCAGCAGCTCGGGGGAGGCCTCCTACGAGCAGTACTTC
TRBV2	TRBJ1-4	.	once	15	CASSSHGGANEKLFF	TGTGCCAGCAGTTCCCACGGGGGGGCGAATGAAAAACTGTTTTTT
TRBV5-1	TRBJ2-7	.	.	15	CASSVGLKSSYEQYF	TGCGCCAGCAGCGTCGGACTGAAGAGCTCCTACGAGCAGTACTTC
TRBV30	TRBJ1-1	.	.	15	CASDFRQTPNTEAFF	TGTGCCTCCGACTTTCGTCAAACACCGAACACTGAAGCTTTCTTT